The clone carrying this TCR beta chain was counted many times. V lost 0 bases, J lost 8 bases, and 6 bases stayed unmatched. The CDR3 consists of 15 residues. Germline-derived CDR1 and CDR2 are MDHEN and SYDVKM. This entry comes from a study of prognosis after radiotherapy for stage I lung cancer. Genomic DNA served as the source from which two-round multiplex PCR generated TCR beta CDR3 amplicons. For every TRBV and TRBJ gene, a specific primer was used in first-round PCR. Using its own MiXCR run on the multiplex PCR reads, TCRdb lists one record per CDR3 protein. The sample contains some 17,000 distinct CDR3 sequences, about 30% of which appear only once.

This clonotype was sampled from a donor of 50 years or more with non-small cell lung cancer. This sample comprised PBMCs, obtained before or after stereotactic body radiation therapy (not recorded which). The rearrangement joins TRBV28 to TRBJ1-4; 7 positions match TRBD1. DNA of the CDR3: TGTGCCAGCAGTTTATGGGGAGGGGGCGGCGAAAAACTGTTTTTT. Translating it yields CASSLWGGGGEKLFF.